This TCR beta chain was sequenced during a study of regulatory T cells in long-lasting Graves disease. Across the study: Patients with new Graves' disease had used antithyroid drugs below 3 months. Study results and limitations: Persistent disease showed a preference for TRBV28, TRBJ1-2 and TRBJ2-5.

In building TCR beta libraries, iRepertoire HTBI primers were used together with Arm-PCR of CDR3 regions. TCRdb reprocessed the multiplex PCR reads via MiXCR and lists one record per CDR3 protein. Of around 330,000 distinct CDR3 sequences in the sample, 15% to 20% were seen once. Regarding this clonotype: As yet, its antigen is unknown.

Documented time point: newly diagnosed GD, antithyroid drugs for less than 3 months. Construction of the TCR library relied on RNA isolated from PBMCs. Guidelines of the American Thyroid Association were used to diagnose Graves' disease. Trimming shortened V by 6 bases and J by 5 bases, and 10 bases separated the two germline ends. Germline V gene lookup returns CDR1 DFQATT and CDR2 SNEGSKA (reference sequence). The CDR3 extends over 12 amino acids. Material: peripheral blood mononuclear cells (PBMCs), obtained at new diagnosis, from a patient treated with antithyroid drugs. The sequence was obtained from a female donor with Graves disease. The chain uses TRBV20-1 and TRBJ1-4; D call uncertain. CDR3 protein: CSAEDPNEKLFF. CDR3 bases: TGCAGTGCAGAGGACCCAAATGAAAAACTGTTTTTT.